These 5 T cell receptor beta chains were sequenced from one sample in a study of T cell responses to AZD1222 COVID-19 vaccine. Generated by immunoSEQ multiplex PCR, the TCRdb table keeps only in-frame clones and is missing some. Of some 150,000 clones listed, 85% to 95% are singletons. The specimen was peripheral blood, collected on day 0 of AZD1222 vaccination. These receptor sequences come from an adult in good health.

CDR3 bases: TGCAGTGCTTTAAAAGGGGGCGGCTACACCTTC. Residues: CSALKGGGYTF. The chain recombines TRBV20-1 with TRBJ1-2, with 7 bases matching TRBD1. The CDR3 is made up of 11 amino acids. J lost 8 bases, V lost 5 bases, and 5 bases had no gene match. Per the germline V gene, CDR1 is DFQATT and CDR2 is SNEGSKA (reference sequence).

A word on this clone: The sample contains more than one DNA sequence encoding this CDR3. The chain joins TRBV2 to TRBJ2-2; D may be TRBD1 (6 bases). Germline-derived CDR1 and CDR2 are SNHLY and FYNNEI. This CDR3 is 13 amino acids long. V lost 6 bases and J 7 bases, leaving 12 bases between the germline ends. The CDR3 here is CASRGQGIGELFF. In DNA, the CDR3 is TGTGCCAGCAGGGGCCAGGGGATCGGGGAGCTGTTTTTT. The entire variable domain, with the rest obtained from reference TRBV2 and TRBJ2-2, is as follows: EPEVTQTPSHQVTQMGQEVILRCVPISNHLYFYWYRQILGQKVEFLVSFYNNEISEKSEIFDDQFSVERPDGSNFTLKIRSTKLEDSAMYFCASRGQGIGELFFGEGSRLTVL.

The chain carries TRBV5-1 and TRBJ1-2; TRBD1 might be the D (6 bases). Trimming took 1 base from V and 6 from J, leaving 13 bases between them. Germline assignment: CDR1 SGHRS and CDR2 YFSETQ. The CDR3 consists of 14 residues. DNA of the CDR3: TGCGCCAGCAGCTTGTCCTTCAGGGGTGATGGCTACACCTTC. Its protein product is CASSLSFRGDGYTF.

The chain employs TRBV27 and TRBJ2-1, with 9 bases lining up with TRBD2. CDR3 length: 14 residues. Germline V lookup: CDR1 MNHEY, CDR2 SMNVEV (reference sequence). V shed 7 bases, J shed 2 bases, and the junction held 3 bases outside the gene matches. CDR3 sequence (DNA): TGTGCCAGCACCAGCGGGGGGCCCTACAATGAGCAGTTCTTC. This gives the protein CASTSGGPYNEQFF.

The chain has TRBV19 and TRBJ1-2; D is unclear. Trimming stripped 5 bases from V and 0 bases from J, with 16 bases between. The germline CDR1 and CDR2 sequences are LNHDA and SQIVND (reference sequence). The CDR3 runs 16 residues. The CDR3 bases are TGTGCCAGTAGTTCCCATGGAGGCCCTTCTAACTATGGCTACACCTTC. It codes for CASSSHGGPSNYGYTF.